What follows is one TCR beta chain and its context. The repertoire was sequenced with immunoSEQ multiplex PCR; TCRdb's copy has only in-frame clones and lacks some. The sample yields about 350,000 clones, more than 85% seen once. The data derive from a study of Ad26.COV2.S vaccination and SARS-CoV-2 variants. The overall study: Intramuscular Ad26.COV2.S doses were given once or twice, 56 days apart.

Treatment of the sample: some 20 received Ad26.COV2.S at low or high dose, single or two shots; roughly five received placebo; per-sample allocation not given. The samples were gathered on day 63 after the first injection of vaccine or placebo. The CDR3 extends over 14 amino acids. Germline CDR1 reads KGHSH; CDR2 reads LQKENI. V was clipped by 2 bases and J by 3 bases, with 8 bases between them. The receptor was derived from a person aged 18-60 years who received the Ad26.COV2.S COVID-19 vaccine or a placebo. The sequencing used peripheral blood, collected in a trial of Ad26.COV2.S vaccine versus placebo. The chain links TRBV18 to TRBJ1-3, with D tentatively TRBD1 (6 bases). For the CDR3, the DNA is TGTGCCAGCTCACCATACAGGGATGGAAACACCATATATTTT. Translated, it gives CASSPYRDGNTIYF.